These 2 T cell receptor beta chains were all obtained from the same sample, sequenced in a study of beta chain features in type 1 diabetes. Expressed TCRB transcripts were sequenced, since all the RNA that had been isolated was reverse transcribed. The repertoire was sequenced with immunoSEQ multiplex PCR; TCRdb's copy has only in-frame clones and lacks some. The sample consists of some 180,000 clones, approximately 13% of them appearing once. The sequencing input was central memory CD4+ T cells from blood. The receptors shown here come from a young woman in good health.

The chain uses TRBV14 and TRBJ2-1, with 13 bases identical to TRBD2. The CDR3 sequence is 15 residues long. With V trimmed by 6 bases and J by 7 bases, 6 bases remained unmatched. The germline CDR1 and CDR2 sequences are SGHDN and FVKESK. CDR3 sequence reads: CASSRLAGGENEQFF. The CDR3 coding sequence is TGTGCCAGCAGTCGACTAGCGGGGGGCGAGAATGAGCAGTTCTTC.

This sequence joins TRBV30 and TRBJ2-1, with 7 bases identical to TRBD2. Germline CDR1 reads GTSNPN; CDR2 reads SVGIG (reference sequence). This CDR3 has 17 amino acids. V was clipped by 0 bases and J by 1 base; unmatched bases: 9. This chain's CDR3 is CAWSVLGAGFSYNEQFF. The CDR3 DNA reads TGTGCCTGGAGTGTACTAGGAGCGGGGTTTTCCTACAATGAGCAGTTCTTC.